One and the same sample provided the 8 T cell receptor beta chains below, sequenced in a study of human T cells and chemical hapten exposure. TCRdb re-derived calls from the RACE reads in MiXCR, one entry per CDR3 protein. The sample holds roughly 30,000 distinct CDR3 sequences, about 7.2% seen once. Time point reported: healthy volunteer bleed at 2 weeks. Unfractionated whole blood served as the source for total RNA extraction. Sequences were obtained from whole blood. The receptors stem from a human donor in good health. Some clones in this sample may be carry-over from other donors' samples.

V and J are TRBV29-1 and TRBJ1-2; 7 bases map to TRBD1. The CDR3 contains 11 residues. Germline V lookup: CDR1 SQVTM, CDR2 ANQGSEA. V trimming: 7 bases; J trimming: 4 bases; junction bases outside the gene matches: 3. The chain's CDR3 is CSGQGTYGYTF. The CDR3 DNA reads TGCAGCGGACAGGGAACCTATGGCTACACCTTC. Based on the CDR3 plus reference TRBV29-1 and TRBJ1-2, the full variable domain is SAVISQKPSRDICQRGTSLTIQCQVDSQVTMMFWYRQQPGQSLTLIATANQGSEATYESGFVIDKFPISRPNLTFSTLTVSNMSPEDSSIYLCSGQGTYGYTFGSGTRLTVV.

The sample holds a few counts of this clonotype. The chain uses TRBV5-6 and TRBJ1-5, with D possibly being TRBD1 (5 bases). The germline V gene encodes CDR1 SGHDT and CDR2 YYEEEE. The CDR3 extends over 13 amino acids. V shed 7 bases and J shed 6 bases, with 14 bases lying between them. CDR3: CASGQGRGQPQHF. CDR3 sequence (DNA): TGTGCCAGCGGTCAGGGTCGAGGTCAGCCCCAGCATTTT. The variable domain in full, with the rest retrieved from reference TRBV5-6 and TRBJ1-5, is DAGVTQSPTHLIKTRGQQVTLRCSPKSGHDTVSWYQQALGQGPQFIFQYYEEEERQRGNFPDRFSGHQFPNYSSELNVNALLLGDSALYLCASGQGRGQPQHFGDGTRLSIL.

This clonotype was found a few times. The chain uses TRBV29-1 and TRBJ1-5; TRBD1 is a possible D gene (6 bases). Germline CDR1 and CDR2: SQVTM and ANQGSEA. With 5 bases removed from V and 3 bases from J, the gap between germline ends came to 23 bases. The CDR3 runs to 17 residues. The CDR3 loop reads CSVQFRGGDQHNQPQHF. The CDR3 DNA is TGCAGCGTTCAGTTCAGGGGAGGTGACCAACACAATCAGCCCCAGCATTTT.

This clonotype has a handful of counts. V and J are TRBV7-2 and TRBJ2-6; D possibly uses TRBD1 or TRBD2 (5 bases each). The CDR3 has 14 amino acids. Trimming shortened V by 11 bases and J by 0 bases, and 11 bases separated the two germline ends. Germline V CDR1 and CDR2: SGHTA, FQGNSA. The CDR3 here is CAFGTPSGANVLTF. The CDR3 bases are TGTGCCTTCGGGACGCCCTCTGGGGCCAACGTCCTGACTTTC.

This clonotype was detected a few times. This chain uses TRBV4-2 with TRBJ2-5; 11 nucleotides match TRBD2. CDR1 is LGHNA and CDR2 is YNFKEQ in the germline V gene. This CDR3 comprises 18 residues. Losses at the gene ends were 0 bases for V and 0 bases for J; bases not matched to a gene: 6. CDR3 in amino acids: CASSQELAGGRYQETQYF. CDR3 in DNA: TGTGCCAGCAGCCAAGAATTAGCGGGAGGGCGGTACCAAGAGACCCAGTACTTC.

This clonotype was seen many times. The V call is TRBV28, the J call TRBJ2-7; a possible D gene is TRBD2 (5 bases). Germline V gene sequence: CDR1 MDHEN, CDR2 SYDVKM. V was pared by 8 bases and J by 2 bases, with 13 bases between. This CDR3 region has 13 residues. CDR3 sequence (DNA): TGTGCCAGCTCTAAGCGGAGCCCCTACGAGCAGTACTTC. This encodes CASSKRSPYEQYF. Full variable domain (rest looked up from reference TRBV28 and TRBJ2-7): DVKVTQSSRYLVKRTGEKVFLECVQDMDHENMFWYRQDPGLGLRLIYFSYDVKMKEKGDIPEGYSVSREKKERFSLILESASTNQTSMYLCASSKRSPYEQYFGPGTRLTVT.

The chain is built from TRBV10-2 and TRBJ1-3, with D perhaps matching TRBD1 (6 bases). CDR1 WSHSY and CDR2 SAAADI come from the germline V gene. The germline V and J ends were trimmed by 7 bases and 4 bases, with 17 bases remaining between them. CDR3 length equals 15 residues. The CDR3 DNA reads TGCGCCAGCACCCCATCGGGGGGCTGCGGAAACACCATATATTTT. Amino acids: CASTPSGGCGNTIYF.

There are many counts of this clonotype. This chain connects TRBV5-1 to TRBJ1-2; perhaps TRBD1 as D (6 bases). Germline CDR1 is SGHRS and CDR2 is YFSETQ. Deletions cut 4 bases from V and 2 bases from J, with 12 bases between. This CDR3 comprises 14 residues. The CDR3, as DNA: TGCGCCAGCAGCGTAGAAGGACAGAACTATGGCTACACCTTC. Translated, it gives CASSVEGQNYGYTF.